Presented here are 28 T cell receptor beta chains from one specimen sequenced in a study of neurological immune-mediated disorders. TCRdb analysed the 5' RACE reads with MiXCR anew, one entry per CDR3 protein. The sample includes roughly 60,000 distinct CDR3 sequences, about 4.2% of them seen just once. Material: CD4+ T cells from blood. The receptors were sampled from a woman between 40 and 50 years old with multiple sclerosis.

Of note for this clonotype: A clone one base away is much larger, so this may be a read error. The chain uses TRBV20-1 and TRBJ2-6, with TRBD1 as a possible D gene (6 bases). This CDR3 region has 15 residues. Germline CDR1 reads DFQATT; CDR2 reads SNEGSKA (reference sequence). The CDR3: CSAEGDDSGANVPTF. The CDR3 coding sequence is TGCAGTGCTGAGGGGGATGACTCTGGGGCCAACGTCCCGACTTTC.

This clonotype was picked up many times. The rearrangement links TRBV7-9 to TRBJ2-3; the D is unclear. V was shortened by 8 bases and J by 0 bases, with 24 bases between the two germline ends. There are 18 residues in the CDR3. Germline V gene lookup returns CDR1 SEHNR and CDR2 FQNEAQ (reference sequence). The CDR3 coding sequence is TGTGCCAGCTACAGAGACCCCCCGAAGGCTCCTAGCACAGATACGCAGTATTTT. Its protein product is CASYRDPPKAPSTDTQYF.

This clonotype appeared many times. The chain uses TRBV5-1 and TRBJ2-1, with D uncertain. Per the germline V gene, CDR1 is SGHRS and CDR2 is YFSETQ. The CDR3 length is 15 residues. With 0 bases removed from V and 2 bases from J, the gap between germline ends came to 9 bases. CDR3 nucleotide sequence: TGCGCCAGCAGCTTGGAGCCCCCGCCCTACAATGAGCAGTTCTTC. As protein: CASSLEPPPYNEQFF.

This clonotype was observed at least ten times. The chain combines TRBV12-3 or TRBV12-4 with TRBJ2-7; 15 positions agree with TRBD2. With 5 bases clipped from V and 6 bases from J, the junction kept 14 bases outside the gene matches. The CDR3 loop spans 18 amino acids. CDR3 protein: CASSGGLAGGSLIGEQYF. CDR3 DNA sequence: TGTGCCAGCAGTGGTGGACTAGCGGGGGGGAGTCTCATAGGCGAGCAGTACTTC.

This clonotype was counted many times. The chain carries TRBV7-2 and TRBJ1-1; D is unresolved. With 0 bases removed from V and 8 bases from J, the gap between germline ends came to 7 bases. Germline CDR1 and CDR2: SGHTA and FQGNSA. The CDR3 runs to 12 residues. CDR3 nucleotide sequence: TGTGCCAGCAGCTTAGCTGGGTGGGAAGCTTTCTTT. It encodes CASSLAGWEAFF.

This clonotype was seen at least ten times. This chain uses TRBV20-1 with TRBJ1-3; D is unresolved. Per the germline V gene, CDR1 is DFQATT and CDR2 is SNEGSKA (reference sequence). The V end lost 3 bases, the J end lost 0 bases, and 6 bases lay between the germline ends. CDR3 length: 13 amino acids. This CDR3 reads CSARVHSGNTIYF. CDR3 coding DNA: TGCAGTGCTAGGGTTCACTCTGGAAACACCATATATTTT.

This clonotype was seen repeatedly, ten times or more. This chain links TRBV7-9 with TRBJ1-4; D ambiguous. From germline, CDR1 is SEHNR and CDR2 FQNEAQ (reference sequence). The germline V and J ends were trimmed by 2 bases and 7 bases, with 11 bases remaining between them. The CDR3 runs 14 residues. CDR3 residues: CASSLIGESEKLFF. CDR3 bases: TGTGCCAGCAGCTTAATCGGGGAATCTGAAAAACTGTTTTTT.

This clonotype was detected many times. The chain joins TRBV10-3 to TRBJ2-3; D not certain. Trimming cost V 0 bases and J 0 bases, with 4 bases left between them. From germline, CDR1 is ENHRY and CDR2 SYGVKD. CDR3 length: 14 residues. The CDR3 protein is CAISESGSTDTQYF. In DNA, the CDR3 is TGTGCCATCAGTGAGTCCGGCAGCACAGATACGCAGTATTTT.

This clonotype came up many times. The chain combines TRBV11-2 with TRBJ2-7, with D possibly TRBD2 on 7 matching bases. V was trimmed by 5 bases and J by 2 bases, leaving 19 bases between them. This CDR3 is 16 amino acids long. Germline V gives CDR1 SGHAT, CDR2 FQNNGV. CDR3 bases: TGTGCCAGCAGCCGCGGGGGCGGAATCGGAACCTACGAGCAGTACTTC. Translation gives CASSRGGGIGTYEQYF.

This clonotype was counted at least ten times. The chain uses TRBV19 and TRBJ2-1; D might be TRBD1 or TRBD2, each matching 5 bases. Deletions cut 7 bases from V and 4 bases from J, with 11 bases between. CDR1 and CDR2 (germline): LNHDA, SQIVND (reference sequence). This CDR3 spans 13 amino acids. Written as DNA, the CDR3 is TGTGCCAGTAAGGGGACCCGTTACAATGAGCAGTTCTTC. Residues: CASKGTRYNEQFF. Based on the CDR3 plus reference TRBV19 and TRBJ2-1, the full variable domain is DGGITQSPKYLFRKEGQNVTLSCEQNLNHDAMYWYRQDPGQGLRLIYYSQIVNDFQKGDIAEGYSVSREKKESFPLTVTSAQKNPTAFYLCASKGTRYNEQFFGPGTRLTVL.

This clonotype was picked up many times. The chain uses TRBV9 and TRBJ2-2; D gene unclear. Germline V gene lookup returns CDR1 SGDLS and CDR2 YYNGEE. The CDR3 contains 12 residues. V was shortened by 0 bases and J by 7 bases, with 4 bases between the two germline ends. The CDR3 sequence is CASSVDDGELFF. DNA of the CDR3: TGTGCCAGCAGCGTAGACGACGGGGAGCTGTTTTTT.

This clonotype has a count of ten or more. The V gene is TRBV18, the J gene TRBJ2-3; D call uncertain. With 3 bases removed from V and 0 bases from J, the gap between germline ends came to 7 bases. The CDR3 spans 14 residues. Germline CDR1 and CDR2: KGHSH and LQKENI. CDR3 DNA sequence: TGTGCCAGCTCACCGGAAACTAGCACAGATACGCAGTATTTT. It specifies CASSPETSTDTQYF.

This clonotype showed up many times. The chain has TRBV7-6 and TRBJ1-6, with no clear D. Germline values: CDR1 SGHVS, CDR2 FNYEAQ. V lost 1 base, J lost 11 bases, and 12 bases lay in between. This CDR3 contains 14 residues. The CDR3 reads CASSLGEHSPPLHF. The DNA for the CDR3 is TGTGCCAGCAGCTTAGGTGAACATTCGCCACCCCTCCACTTT.

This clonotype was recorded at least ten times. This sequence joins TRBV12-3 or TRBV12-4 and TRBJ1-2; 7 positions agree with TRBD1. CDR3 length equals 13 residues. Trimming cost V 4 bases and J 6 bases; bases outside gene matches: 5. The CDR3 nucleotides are TGTGCCAGCAGTTCGAGGGGGCGAGATGGCTACACCTTC. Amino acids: CASSSRGRDGYTF.

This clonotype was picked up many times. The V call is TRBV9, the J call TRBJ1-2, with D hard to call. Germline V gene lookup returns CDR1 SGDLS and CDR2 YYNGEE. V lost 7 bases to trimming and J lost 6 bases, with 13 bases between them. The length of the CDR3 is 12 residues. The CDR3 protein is CASYKVGNGYTF. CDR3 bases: TGTGCCAGCTATAAGGTGGGAAATGGCTACACCTTC.

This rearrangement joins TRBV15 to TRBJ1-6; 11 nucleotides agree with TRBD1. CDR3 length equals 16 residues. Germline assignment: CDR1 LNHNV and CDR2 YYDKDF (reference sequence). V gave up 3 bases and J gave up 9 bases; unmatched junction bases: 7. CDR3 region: CATSSLVGQGGSPLHF. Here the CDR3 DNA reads TGTGCCACCAGCAGCTTAGTGGGACAGGGGGGTTCACCCCTCCACTTT. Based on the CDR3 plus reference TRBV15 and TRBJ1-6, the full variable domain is DAMVIQNPRYQVTQFGKPVTLSCSQTLNHNVMYWYQQKSSQAPKLLFHYYDKDFNNEADTPDNFQSRRPNTSFCFLDIRSPGLGDTAMYLCATSSLVGQGGSPLHFGNGTRLTVT.

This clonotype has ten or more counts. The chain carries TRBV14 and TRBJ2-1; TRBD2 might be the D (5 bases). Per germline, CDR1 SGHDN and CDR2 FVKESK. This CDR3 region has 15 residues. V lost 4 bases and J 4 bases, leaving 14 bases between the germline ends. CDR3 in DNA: TGTGCCAGCAGCCGAGCGGCCAGCCAATACAATGAGCAGTTCTTC. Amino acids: CASSRAASQYNEQFF.

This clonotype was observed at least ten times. Written as DNA, the CDR3 is TGTGCCAGCAGTTACTCTCCAGGAGCGGGGGCCCCAAATGAGCAGTTCTTC. This gives the protein CASSYSPGAGAPNEQFF. The genes are TRBV6-2 or TRBV6-3 and TRBJ2-1, with 8 positions matching TRBD2. The length of the CDR3 is 17 residues. CDR1 is MNHEY, CDR2 SVGEGT, per germline. Trimming cost V 0 bases and J 7 bases; bases outside gene matches: 11.

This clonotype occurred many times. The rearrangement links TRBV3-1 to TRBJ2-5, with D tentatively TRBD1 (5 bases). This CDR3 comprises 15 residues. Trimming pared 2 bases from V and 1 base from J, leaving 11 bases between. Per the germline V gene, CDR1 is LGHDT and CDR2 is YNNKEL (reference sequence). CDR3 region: CASSQFQGPQETQYF. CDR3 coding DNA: TGTGCCAGCAGCCAATTCCAGGGTCCCCAAGAGACCCAGTACTTC.

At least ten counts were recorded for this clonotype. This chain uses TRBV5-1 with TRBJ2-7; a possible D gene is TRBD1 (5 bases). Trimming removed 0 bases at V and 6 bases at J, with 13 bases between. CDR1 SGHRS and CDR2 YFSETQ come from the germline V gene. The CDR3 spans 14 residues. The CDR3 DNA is TGCGCCAGCAGCTTGGTAAGGGGAAGTAGCGAGCAGTACTTC. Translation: CASSLVRGSSEQYF.

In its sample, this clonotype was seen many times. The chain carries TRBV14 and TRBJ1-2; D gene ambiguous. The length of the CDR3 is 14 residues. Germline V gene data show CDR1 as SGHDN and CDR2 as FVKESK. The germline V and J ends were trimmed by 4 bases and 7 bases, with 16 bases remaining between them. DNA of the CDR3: TGTGCCAGCAGCCGAGTGGCGGGAGGAAGTGGCTACACCTTC. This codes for CASSRVAGGSGYTF.

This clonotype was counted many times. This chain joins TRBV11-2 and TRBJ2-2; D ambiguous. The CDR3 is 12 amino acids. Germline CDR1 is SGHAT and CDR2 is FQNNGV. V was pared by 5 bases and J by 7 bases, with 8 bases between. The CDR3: CASSLVLGELFF. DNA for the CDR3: TGTGCCAGCAGCCTAGTTCTCGGGGAGCTGTTTTTT.

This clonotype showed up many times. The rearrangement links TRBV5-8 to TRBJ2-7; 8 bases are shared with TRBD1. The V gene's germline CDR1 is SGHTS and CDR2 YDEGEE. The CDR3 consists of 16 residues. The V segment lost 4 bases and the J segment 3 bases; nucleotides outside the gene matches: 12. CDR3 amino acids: CASSRTGNQARYEQYF. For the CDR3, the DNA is TGTGCCAGCAGCCGGACAGGGAATCAGGCCCGCTACGAGCAGTACTTC.

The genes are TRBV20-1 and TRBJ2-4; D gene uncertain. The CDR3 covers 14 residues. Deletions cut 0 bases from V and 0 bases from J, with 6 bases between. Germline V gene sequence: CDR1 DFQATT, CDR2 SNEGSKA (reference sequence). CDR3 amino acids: CSARESLAKNIQYF. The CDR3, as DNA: TGCAGTGCTAGAGAAAGCTTAGCCAAAAACATTCAGTACTTC.

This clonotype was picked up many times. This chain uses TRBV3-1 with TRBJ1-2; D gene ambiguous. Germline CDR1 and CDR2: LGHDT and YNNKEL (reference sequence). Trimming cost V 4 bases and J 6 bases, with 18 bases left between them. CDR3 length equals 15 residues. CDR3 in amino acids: CASSPPAGLGNGYTF. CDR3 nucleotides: TGTGCCAGCAGCCCCCCGGCAGGATTAGGGAATGGCTACACCTTC.

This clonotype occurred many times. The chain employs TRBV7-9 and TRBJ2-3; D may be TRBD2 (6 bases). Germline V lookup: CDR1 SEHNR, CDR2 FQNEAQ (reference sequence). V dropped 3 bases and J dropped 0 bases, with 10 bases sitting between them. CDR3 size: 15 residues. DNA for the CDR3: TGTGCCAGCAGCTTCCCCGGGACTAGCACAGATACGCAGTATTTT. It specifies CASSFPGTSTDTQYF.

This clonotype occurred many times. CDR3: CASSAGFGRDGYTF. The CDR3 nucleotides read TGTGCCAGCAGCGCCGGGTTTGGGAGAGATGGCTACACCTTC. V and J are TRBV3-1 and TRBJ1-2; D unresolved. Trimming took 5 bases from V and 6 from J, leaving 16 bases between them. This CDR3 is 14 amino acids long. CDR1 and CDR2 from the germline V gene are LGHDT and YNNKEL (reference sequence).

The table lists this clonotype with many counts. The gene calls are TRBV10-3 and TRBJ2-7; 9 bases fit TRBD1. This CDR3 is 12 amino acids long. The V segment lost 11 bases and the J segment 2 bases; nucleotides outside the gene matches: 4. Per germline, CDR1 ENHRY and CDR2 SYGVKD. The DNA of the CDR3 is TGTGCCGTACGGACAGGGGCCTACGAGCAGTACTTC. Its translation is CAVRTGAYEQYF.